A few counts support the clone carrying this T cell receptor (beta chain). The sample originates from a study of blood T cell repertoires in COVID-19. Produced via immunoSEQ multiplex PCR; TCRdb's table is partial and in-frame only. Of about 250,000 clones in the sample, approximately 83% were seen once. Germline lookup yields CDR1 LNHNV and CDR2 YYDKDF (reference sequence). The V gene lost 6 bases and the J gene lost 3 bases, with 15 bases spanning the gap. The CDR3 sequence is 14 residues long. This chain links TRBV15 with TRBJ2-7, with D possibly TRBD2 on 5 matching bases. This TCR derives from a woman aged 25 to 39 who had recovered from COVID-19. The sequenced sample was PBMCs or T cells enriched from blood (not recorded which). CDR3 in amino acids: CATRASGSLYEQYF. CDR3 DNA sequence: TGTGCCACCAGGGCCTCGGGATCCCTCTACGAGCAGTACTTC. Based on the CDR3 plus reference TRBV15 and TRBJ2-7, the full variable domain is DAMVIQNPRYQVTQFGKPVTLSCSQTLNHNVMYWYQQKSSQAPKLLFHYYDKDFNNEADTPDNFQSRRPNTSFCFLDIRSPGLGDTAMYLCATRASGSLYEQYFGPGTRLTVT.